This T cell receptor beta chain was documented in a study of T cell responses to AZD1222 COVID-19 vaccine. Study-wide findings and caveats: White British donors predominated, females outnumbered males, and clonal diversity was possibly underestimated. CD4 TCRs associated with vaccination spanned spike, dominating at 160-218 and 743-854. Repertoire collection took place solely once the T cell response had peaked.

As concerns this clone: Its cognate antigen is unknown.

Assay: immunoSEQ multiplex PCR; the TCRdb copy retains only in-frame clones and omits some. The sample yields approximately 120,000 clones, 88% seen once. Germline values: CDR1 MNHEY, CDR2 SVGAGI. V shed 7 bases, J shed 7 bases, and the junction held 14 bases outside the gene matches. This CDR3 has 15 amino acids. The receptor's source is an adult in good health. Specimen: peripheral blood, collected on day 0 of AZD1222 vaccination. The chain couples TRBV6-5 to TRBJ1-2; 8 positions agree with TRBD1. CDR3 residues: CASKQGDFDRFGYTF. CDR3 nucleotides: TGTGCCAGCAAACAGGGGGATTTTGACAGGTTTGGCTACACCTTC.